These T cell receptor beta chains were read from a single sample in a study of cytomegalovirus exposure and HLA in healthy donors. Some clones are missing from TCRdb's copy, which holds only in-frame ones; the method was immunoSEQ multiplex PCR. Of 180,000 or so clones in the sample, around 79% were seen once. Sequenced sample: PBMCs. The receptors shown here come from a middle-aged man in good health and CMV-seropositive. Each CDR3 is given without its conserved first and last residue. Rows may omit the clone size; those that give it use once, few, many or a size class.

j_call cdr3_length clone_size v_call cdr3_aa
TRBJ2-7 11 - TRBV5-1 ASSPDSSYEQY
TRBJ2-2 13 - TRBV7-8 ASSPQGTNTGELF
TRBJ2-7 11 - TRBV5-6 ASSSGLSYEQY
TRBJ1-1 12 - TRBV19 ASSIGQGNTEAF
TRBJ2-5 13 - TRBV10-3 AISDGGHRTETQY
TRBJ1-1 11 few TRBV5-1 ASSFKGDTEAF
TRBJ2-5 12 - TRBV5-1 ASSSGLAEETQY
TRBJ2-7 14 - TRBV2 ASKSRERVDSYEQY
TRBJ2-1 14 - TRBV12-5 ASGLGLATSYNEQF
TRBJ2-1 15 - TRBV28 ASSSARKTGVYNEQF
TRBJ1-1 10 few TRBV10-3 AISESAGYAF
TRBJ1-6 10 - TRBV28 ASSFTNSPLH
TRBJ1-3 11 few TRBV11-2 ASSQVNGNTIY
TRBJ1-3 16 - TRBV5-5 ASSLGRGGWMSGNTIY
TRBJ2-3 10 - TRBV9 ASARVGDTQY
TRBJ2-1 14 - TRBV6-6 ASTDPGLAGGDEQF
TRBJ1-1 13 - TRBV5-1 ASSFWDRAISEAF
TRBJ2-1 14 - TRBV7-8 ASSLRRDPLYNEQF
TRBJ2-7 12 - TRBV11-2 ASSLSPGPGEQY
TRBJ2-5 12 - TRBV18 ASSLYLAQETQY
TRBJ1-5 14 - TRBV7-8 ASSLLRGLSNQPQH
TRBJ2-3 12 once TRBV10-3 AISSTSRTDTQY
TRBJ2-5 11 once TRBV7-3 ASSLGQQETQY
TRBJ1-1 13 few TRBV21-1 ASSKGQGMNTEAF
TRBJ1-5 14 - TRBV7-8 ASSLDGGNSNQPQH
TRBJ2-5 14 - TRBV9 ASSLWTGGPKETQY
TRBJ2-7 9 - TRBV29-1 SGGDPYEQY
TRBJ1-1 11 few TRBV5-1 ASSSEVNTEAF
TRBJ1-1 12 - TRBV6-6 ASSYSEGSTEAF
TRBJ1-1 11 - TRBV19 ATSQTGNTEAF
- 11 few TRBV7-8 ASSQDRAGEQY
TRBJ1-1 11 - TRBV6-5 ASSYAGGTEAF
TRBJ2-1 14 once TRBV11-3 ASSQDGTSGYNEQF
TRBJ2-7 10 - TRBV19 ASSRNSDEQY
TRBJ1-4 13 - TRBV9 ASSVAQGVFEKLF
TRBJ2-3 13 - TRBV7-8 ASSLGGRNADTQY
TRBJ2-5 13 once TRBV9 ASSVATGQQETQY
TRBJ1-2 12 - TRBV5-6 ASSLQGYLSGYT
TRBJ1-1 11 - TRBV5-1 ASSWGGNTEAF
TRBJ2-2 12 few TRBV28 ASSVAGGTGELF
TRBJ2-3 12 - TRBV27 ASTPGGGVDTQY
TRBJ2-2 14 - TRBV27 ASSRGTGANTGELF
TRBJ2-1 14 - TRBV23-1 ASSRGTSGDHNEQF
TRBJ2-4 10 - TRBV21-1 ASRKGPDIQY
TRBJ2-1 15 - TRBV7-9 ASSLVSEGRLLNEQF
TRBJ2-5 16 - TRBV21-1 ASSFGSRHRMDQETQY
TRBJ1-4 10 - TRBV7-9 ASGPTNEKLF
TRBJ2-7 12 once TRBV11-3 ASSPRDRTYEQY
TRBJ2-7 13 - TRBV5-1 ASSPRGTGLYEQY
TRBJ2-1 15 once TRBV27 ASSLSIAGGPLGEQF
TRBJ2-2 16 - TRBV28 ASSLALEGGWFTGELF
TRBJ2-6 15 - TRBV4-2 ASSQAMAHSGANGLT
TRBJ2-1 14 - TRBV10-3 AISEGLAGSYNEQF
TRBJ2-1 13 - TRBV7-9 ASSSRDRFHNEQF
TRBJ2-5 13 few TRBV18 ASSPLTGEQETQY
TRBJ2-7 13 - TRBV7-9 ASSLVLAGNYEQY
TRBJ2-6 11 few TRBV30 AWGVSGANGLT
TRBJ1-4 12 once TRBV5-1 ASSLDRGIEKLF
TRBJ2-1 13 - TRBV5-4 ASSSGTSGYNEQF